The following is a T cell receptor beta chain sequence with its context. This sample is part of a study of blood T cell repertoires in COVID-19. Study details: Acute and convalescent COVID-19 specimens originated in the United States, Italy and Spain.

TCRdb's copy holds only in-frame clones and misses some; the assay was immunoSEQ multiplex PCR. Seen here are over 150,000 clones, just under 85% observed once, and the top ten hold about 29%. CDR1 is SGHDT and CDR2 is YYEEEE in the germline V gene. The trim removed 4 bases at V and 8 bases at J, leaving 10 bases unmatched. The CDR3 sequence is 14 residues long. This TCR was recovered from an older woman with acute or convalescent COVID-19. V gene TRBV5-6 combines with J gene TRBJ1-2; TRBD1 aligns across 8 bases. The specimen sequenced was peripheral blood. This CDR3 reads CASSRDRSISGYTF. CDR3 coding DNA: TGTGCCAGCAGCAGGGACAGGTCTATTTCGGGCTACACCTTC.